The rows below give T cell receptor beta chains drawn from one sample of a study of OX40 agonist ivuxolimab in advanced cancers. Sequencing was performed with immunoSEQ multiplex PCR; in TCRdb, only in-frame clones are kept and a portion is missing. This sample has under 45,000 clones, with roughly four fifths found just once. The sequencing used CD4+ or CD8+ T cells sorted from blood, collected in a trial of the OX40 agonist ivuxolimab. Every receptor here comes from an adult with an advanced solid tumor such as melanoma, head and neck, liver or kidney cancer. CDR3s include the opening cysteine and the closing phenylalanine or tryptophan. Each record gives: clone size, J gene, V gene, D gene, CDR3 DNA, CDR3 protein. D genes are given only for firm matches. The size entry is marked missing in some rows and otherwise reads once, few, many or a size class.

size: .; J: TRBJ2-3; V: TRBV5-1; D: TRBD2; DNA: TGCGCCAGCAGCTTAGGACTAGCGACAGATACGCAGTATTTT; CDR3: CASSLGLATDTQYF
size: .; J: TRBJ2-1; V: TRBV19; D: .; DNA: TGTGCCCCCTCTGTCAATGAGCAGTTCTTC; CDR3: CAPSVNEQFF
size: .; J: TRBJ2-1; V: TRBV28; D: TRBD2; DNA: TGTGGGGCTAGCGGCACCTACAATGAGCAGTTCTTC; CDR3: CGASGTYNEQFF
size: .; J: TRBJ1-4; V: TRBV29-1; D: TRBD1; DNA: TGCAGCGTTCAACAGGGGTCAAATGAAAAACTGTTTTTT; CDR3: CSVQQGSNEKLFF
size: .; J: TRBJ1-3; V: TRBV6-5; D: .; DNA: TGTGCCACAAGGATTCACTCTGGAAACACCATATATTTT; CDR3: CATRIHSGNTIYF
size: .; J: TRBJ2-3; V: TRBV7-9; D: TRBD2; DNA: TGTGCCAGCAGCCCTTTCTTCCACGGGACTAGCGGGAGTGAAGATACGCAGTATTTT; CDR3: CASSPFFHGTSGSEDTQYF
size: .; J: TRBJ2-1; V: TRBV5-1; D: TRBD2; DNA: TGCGCCAGCATGGGGCTAGCGGGAGATCAGCATACCTTCTCCTACAATGAGCAGTTCTTC; CDR3: CASMGLAGDQHTFSYNEQFF
size: few; J: TRBJ1-2; V: TRBV18; D: .; DNA: TGTGCCAGCTCACTATCGACAGCGAACTATGGCTACACCTTC; CDR3: CASSLSTANYGYTF
size: .; J: TRBJ2-7; V: TRBV13; D: TRBD2; DNA: TGTGCCAGCAGCCACCCGGGACTAGCAAAGCGCGAGCAGTACTTC; CDR3: CASSHPGLAKREQYF
size: once; J: TRBJ1-3; V: TRBV7-3; D: .; DNA: TGTGCCAGCAGCTTAGGGGCTGGAAACACCATATATTTT; CDR3: CASSLGAGNTIYF
size: .; J: TRBJ1-4; V: TRBV9; D: .; DNA: TGTGCCAGCAGCGTAGCGATAGGGGACGGTGAAAAACTGTTTTTT; CDR3: CASSVAIGDGEKLFF
size: .; J: TRBJ1-4; V: TRBV14; D: .; DNA: TGTGCCAGCAGCCAAGAACACCCAGCTAATGAAAAACTGTTTTTT; CDR3: CASSQEHPANEKLFF
size: .; J: TRBJ1-1; V: TRBV18; D: .; DNA: TGTGCCAGCTCACCACCAGGCAGGGGAGGGAGAAACACTGAAGCTTTCTTT; CDR3: CASSPPGRGGRNTEAFF
size: .; J: TRBJ2-1; V: TRBV7-2; D: .; DNA: TGTGCCAGCAGCTTACATGGGGCCGGCTCCTACAATGAGCAGTTCTTC; CDR3: CASSLHGAGSYNEQFF
size: .; J: TRBJ2-3; V: TRBV7-9; D: .; DNA: TGTGCCAGCAGCCGGACCTCTCCCAAAGGGCCTTATACGCAGTATTTT; CDR3: CASSRTSPKGPYTQYF
size: .; J: TRBJ2-1; V: TRBV14; D: .; DNA: TGTGCCAGCAGCCAAGTACAGTACAATGAGCAGTTCTTC; CDR3: CASSQVQYNEQFF
size: .; J: TRBJ2-7; V: TRBV6-1; D: .; DNA: TGTGCCAGCAGTGAACAGGGGACCTACGAGCAGTACTTC; CDR3: CASSEQGTYEQYF
size: .; J: TRBJ1-3; V: TRBV19; D: .; DNA: TGTGCCAGTAGTATAGGTCAGGGGCCAGGGAACACCATATATTTT; CDR3: CASSIGQGPGNTIYF
size: .; J: TRBJ2-5; V: TRBV5-1; D: TRBD2; DNA: TGCGCCAGCAGCTTGGGGCCTAGCGGGATCGAAGAGACCCAGTACTTC; CDR3: CASSLGPSGIEETQYF
size: .; J: TRBJ2-6; V: TRBV9; D: .; DNA: TGTGCCAGCAGCGTAATAAGCTCTGGGGCCAACGTCCTGACTTTC; CDR3: CASSVISSGANVLTF
size: .; J: TRBJ1-2; V: TRBV30; D: .; DNA: TGTGCCTGGACAGGGTACTATGGCTACACCTTC; CDR3: CAWTGYYGYTF
size: .; J: TRBJ2-3; V: TRBV27; D: TRBD2; DNA: TGTGCCAGCAGTTCAGCGGGAGCGGGAGGGAGTACGCAGTATTTT; CDR3: CASSSAGAGGSTQYF
size: .; J: TRBJ1-5; V: TRBV7-2; D: .; DNA: TGTGCCAGCAGCTTGATGAACCATCAGCCCCAGCATTTT; CDR3: CASSLMNHQPQHF
size: .; J: TRBJ2-7; V: TRBV19; D: TRBD2; DNA: TGTGCCAGTAGTATGGCGGGAGACGGCTACGAGCAGTACTTC; CDR3: CASSMAGDGYEQYF
size: .; J: TRBJ2-2; V: TRBV11-3; D: .; DNA: TGTGCCAGCAGCCTCGGAGGTCACACCGGGGAGCTGTTTTTT; CDR3: CASSLGGHTGELFF
size: .; J: TRBJ2-1; V: TRBV5-6; D: TRBD2; DNA: TGTGCCAGCAGCTCCTTCCCCGAGCGGGAGGGCGAGCAGTTCTTC; CDR3: CASSSFPEREGEQFF
size: .; J: TRBJ1-2; V: TRBV11-2; D: .; DNA: TGTGCCAGCAGCTTATGGGTGGGAGTGGGTAGTTCGGCTGGCTACACCTTC; CDR3: CASSLWVGVGSSAGYTF
size: .; J: TRBJ2-3; V: TRBV18; D: .; DNA: TGTGCCAGCTCACTTGCGCGGACCACAGATACGCAGTATTTT; CDR3: CASSLARTTDTQYF
size: .; J: TRBJ1-3; V: TRBV2; D: .; DNA: TGTGCCAGCACGCTCAGATCCGGGATCTCTGGAAACACCATATATTTT; CDR3: CASTLRSGISGNTIYF
size: .; J: TRBJ2-3; V: TRBV9; D: .; DNA: TGTGCCAGCAGCGTAGGACTAGTCGCTAATGGAATAGATACGCAGTATTTT; CDR3: CASSVGLVANGIDTQYF
size: .; J: TRBJ2-7; V: TRBV27; D: .; DNA: TGTGCCAGCAGTTTACGGCAAGATTTGGGGGAGCAGTACTTC; CDR3: CASSLRQDLGEQYF
size: .; J: TRBJ2-1; V: TRBV6-5; D: .; DNA: TGTGCCAGCAGTTCGCCCGCCGCGGCGGCCTACAATGAGCAGTTCTTC; CDR3: CASSSPAAAAYNEQFF
size: .; J: TRBJ2-2; V: TRBV5-1; D: TRBD2; DNA: TGCGCCAGCAGCCTAGGACTAGCGGACACCGGGGAGCTGTTTTTT; CDR3: CASSLGLADTGELFF
size: .; J: TRBJ2-5; V: TRBV5-6; D: .; DNA: TGTGCCAGCAGCCAAGTAACAAGGGGAAGCGTGGAGACCCAGTACTTC; CDR3: CASSQVTRGSVETQYF
size: .; J: TRBJ2-1; V: TRBV5-1; D: .; DNA: TGCGCCAGCAGCTCGACAGGTAGAGGGAATGAGCAGTTCTTC; CDR3: CASSSTGRGNEQFF
size: .; J: TRBJ1-1; V: TRBV7-9; D: TRBD1; DNA: TGTGCCAGCAGCGGAAGGACAGGTCCAACTGAAGCTTTCTTT; CDR3: CASSGRTGPTEAFF
size: .; J: TRBJ2-2; V: TRBV4-2; D: TRBD1; DNA: TGTGCCAGCAGCCAAGATCCCCTCGACAGGGGAGTCGTCGGGGAGCTGTTTTTT; CDR3: CASSQDPLDRGVVGELFF
size: .; J: TRBJ1-2; V: TRBV9; D: .; DNA: TGTGCCAGCAGCGCTCCCTGGGCGGACTATGGCTACACCTTC; CDR3: CASSAPWADYGYTF
size: .; J: TRBJ2-3; V: TRBV11-3; D: .; DNA: TGTGCCAGCAGCTTAGGGGGTTCGGGTAGCGGAGATACGCAGTATTTT; CDR3: CASSLGGSGSGDTQYF
size: .; J: TRBJ2-3; V: TRBV7-9; D: TRBD2; DNA: TGTGCCAGCAGCTTCGGACTAGGGGGCACAGATACGCAGTATTTT; CDR3: CASSFGLGGTDTQYF
size: once; J: TRBJ1-2; V: TRBV7-2; D: .; DNA: TGTGCCAGCTCATCTGTGGGGGGAACCGACTATGGCTACACCTTC; CDR3: CASSSVGGTDYGYTF
size: .; J: TRBJ2-6; V: TRBV11-3; D: TRBD1; DNA: TGTGCCAGCAGCCTTCACCTGGGACAGGGTCCTGGGGCCAACGTCCTGACTTTC; CDR3: CASSLHLGQGPGANVLTF
size: few; J: TRBJ2-2; V: TRBV7-7; D: .; DNA: TGTGCCAGCAGCTTAGGCTCGCCTGCGGGCACCGGGGAGCTGTTTTTT; CDR3: CASSLGSPAGTGELFF
size: .; J: TRBJ2-1; V: TRBV4-1; D: .; DNA: TGCGCCAGCAGCCGAGGCAGTGCGGGAAGGTTCAGTGAGCAGTTCTTC; CDR3: CASSRGSAGRFSEQFF
size: few; J: TRBJ2-2; V: TRBV5-1; D: .; DNA: TGCGCCAGCAGCTTGAGGACTGGGTTGAACACCGGGGAGCTGTTTTTT; CDR3: CASSLRTGLNTGELFF
size: .; J: TRBJ2-1; V: TRBV15; D: .; DNA: TGTGCCACCAGCAGAGATTTACGACCGGAGTCTAGGGAGCAGTTCTTC; CDR3: CATSRDLRPESREQFF
size: .; J: TRBJ2-1; V: TRBV4-3; D: TRBD1; DNA: TGCGCCAGCAGCCAGATGGACAGGGTAGATGAGCAGTTCTTC; CDR3: CASSQMDRVDEQFF
size: .; J: TRBJ2-7; V: TRBV29-1; D: TRBD2; DNA: TGCAGCGTTGATAGCGGGAGAAGAAACGAGCAGTACTTC; CDR3: CSVDSGRRNEQYF
size: .; J: TRBJ2-7; V: TRBV7-2; D: .; DNA: TGTGCCAGCAGCTTAGCTCCACAGGGCGGCGAGCAGTACTTC; CDR3: CASSLAPQGGEQYF
size: few; J: TRBJ1-2; V: TRBV2; D: .; DNA: TGTGCCAGCAGCCCCAGGGGTAGGGGACTAAACTATGGCTACACCTTC; CDR3: CASSPRGRGLNYGYTF
size: .; J: TRBJ1-2; V: TRBV27; D: .; DNA: TGTGCCAGCAGTTTTCTCTCTAACTATGGCTACACCTTC; CDR3: CASSFLSNYGYTF